These T cell receptor beta chains were read from a single sample in a study of identical twins. TCRdb reprocessed the 5' RACE reads with MiXCR, giving one entry per CDR3 protein. The profile shows 240,000 or so distinct CDR3 sequences, approximately 7% of them singletons. This same sample was also part of a study on yellow fever vaccine responses in identical twins.

The sequencing input was memory (CD45RO+) T cells sorted from blood. The receptors were sampled from a woman younger than 35 in good health. Each CDR3 is given with its conserved first and last residue. A D gene is named only where the DNA matches it firmly. Rows give clone size only sometimes, using once, few, many, or a class for an expanded clone.

V	J	size	D	DNA	CDR3
TRBV21-1	TRBJ2-5	few	NA	TGTGCCAGCAGCAAACCGAGCGGGAGGGATGGGGAGACCCAGTACTTC	CASSKPSGRDGETQYF
TRBV18	TRBJ1-6	NA	NA	TGTGCCAGCTCACCGACGAACGGGTCACCCCTCCACTTT	CASSPTNGSPLHF
TRBV20-1	TRBJ2-1	few	TRBD2	TGCAGTGCTCAGACTCTAGCGGGGGCATACAATGAGCAGTTCTTC	CSAQTLAGAYNEQFF
TRBV6-1	TRBJ1-5	NA	NA	TGTGCCAGCAGTGAAGGGGCTAGTCAGCCCCAGCATTTT	CASSEGASQPQHF
TRBV12-3/TRBV12-4	TRBJ2-4	NA	NA	TGTGCCAGCAGTTTAGGTGCGGGCCTGAACATTCAGTACTTC	CASSLGAGLNIQYF
TRBV12-3/TRBV12-4	TRBJ2-2	NA	NA	TGTGCCAGCTGTTTCTATTTGGGGCAGGGTAGGACCACCGGGGAGCTGTTTTTT	CASCFYLGQGRTTGELFF
TRBV27	TRBJ2-5	few	NA	TGTGCCAGCCGTCGGCAGCGTTGGGAGACCCAGTACTTC	CASRRQRWETQYF
TRBV10-3	TRBJ2-2	NA	TRBD1	TGTGCCATCAGTGGACGACCCGGGACAGGGGGCGAAACCGGGGAGCTGTTTTTT	CAISGRPGTGGETGELFF
TRBV7-2	TRBJ2-1	many	NA	TGTGCCAGCAGCCCAATAGGGACTCCGGTGCGGAATGAGCAGTTCTTC	CASSPIGTPVRNEQFF
TRBV2	TRBJ1-5	NA	TRBD1	TGTGCCAGCAAGCCGGGACAGACAGAGCCCCAGCATTTT	CASKPGQTEPQHF
TRBV11-2	TRBJ1-1	NA	TRBD1	TGTGCCAGCAGCGAGTTACAGGGGGCACGGAACACTGAAGCTTTCTTT	CASSELQGARNTEAFF
TRBV18	TRBJ2-1	few	NA	TGTGCCAGCTCACCTCCCCTCGACAGAAATGAGCAGTTCTTC	CASSPPLDRNEQFF
TRBV10-3	TRBJ1-2	NA	NA	TGTGCCATCAGTGAGGAAAGTAACTATGGCTACACCTTC	CAISEESNYGYTF